A single sample is the source of the 3 T cell receptor beta chains below, sequenced in a study of long-term antiretroviral therapy in people with HIV (dated 2022 in TCRdb). Sequencing of the TRB variable region was done with the immunoSEQ hsTCRB v3.0 assay at survey level resolution. TCRdb's version of the immuneACCESS table is confined to in-frame rearrangements and falls short of the full clone set. An unresolved V gene accounts for under half of the shortfall where checked; the remainder is of unknown origin. Counted in this sample were 25,000 to 30,000 clones; around four fifths of them appeared once. The biggest ten clones account for around 10% of the sample. Sequences were derived from unsorted PBMCs, sampled 2.7 to 2.9 years after starting antiretroviral therapy. Receptor source: a man aged 30 to 39 with HIV.

The V call is TRBV15, the J call TRBJ2-6, with no clear D. Trimming left V 0 bases short and J 0 bases short, with 9 bases between. Looked up from germline, CDR1 is LNHNV and CDR2 is YYDKDF (reference sequence). CDR3 size: 17 residues. Here the CDR3 reads CATSRDVSGSGANVLTF. CDR3 coding DNA: TGTGCCACCAGCAGAGATGTCAGTGGCTCTGGGGCCAACGTCCTGACTTTC.

V usage is TRBV5-5 and J usage is TRBJ2-7, with D possibly matching TRBD2 (5 bases). The CDR3 runs to 15 residues. CDR1 is SGHKS, CDR2 YYEKEE, per germline (reference sequence). Trimming shortened V by 4 bases and J by 4 bases, and 18 bases separated the two germline ends. The CDR3 spells CASSPPGKMEYEQYF. In DNA, the CDR3 is TGTGCCAGCAGCCCCCCCGGGAAGATGGAATACGAGCAGTACTTC.

The J gene is TRBJ1-1, the V gene TRBV6-5, with TRBD1 matching 7 bases. This CDR3 spans 12 amino acids. After removal of 2 bases from V and 10 bases from J, the junction contained 4 bases not matched to a gene. Germline V gene data show CDR1 as MNHEY and CDR2 as SVGAGI. CDR3 bases: TGTGCCAGCAGTTACGGCCAGGGGGGAGCTTTCTTT. Translating it yields CASSYGQGGAFF.